This T cell receptor beta chain emerged from a study of beta chain features in type 1 diabetes. Points from the study as a whole: Unsettled here was the matter of whether HLA type influences TCRB rearrangement. Shorter TCRB CDR3s, moderately but significantly so, marked every one of the four CD4+ subsets in Type 1 diabetes patients.

Expressed TCRB transcripts were sequenced after all isolated RNA was converted to cDNA. Profiled with immunoSEQ multiplex PCR; TCRdb holds only in-frame clones, not every one. Of roughly 700,000 clones detected, roughly 13% appear once; the ten largest clones hold 0.02% to 0.025%. This clone was detected only a few times. The antigen is unknown. CDR1 and CDR2 (germline): LNHDA, SQIVND (reference sequence). The CDR3 consists of 13 residues. Trimming took 8 bases from V and 8 from J, leaving 18 bases between them. This chain connects TRBV19 to TRBJ1-2; no clear D gene. The sample comprised naive CD4+ T cells from blood. This clonotype was sampled from a man between 18 and 35 years old with type 1 diabetes. The CDR3 sequence: CASLDGAPGGYTF. Here the CDR3 DNA reads TGTGCCAGTTTGGACGGAGCCCCAGGAGGCTACACCTTC.